These 27 T cell receptor beta chains came from one sample sequenced in a study of blood T cells in healthy people across ages. Sample-barcoded 5' priming and a J-beta primer mix drove a second PCR of about 6 to 12 cycles. MiXCR, applied by TCRdb to the 5' RACE reads, yields one record per CDR3 protein. The sample consists of about 1,600,000 distinct CDR3 sequences, approximately 42% of them appearing once. Input material: blood. These receptors were collected from a woman in her late teens or twenties in good health.

The V and J genes are TRBV5-4 and TRBJ1-1, with a tentative D call TRBD1 (5 bases). Between the trimmed V and J ends, which lost 4 bases and 5 bases, there was a span of 21 bases. Germline CDR1 is SGHNT and CDR2 is YYREEE (reference sequence). This CDR3 is 16 amino acids long. The CDR3: CASSTTGDQKGTEAFF. CDR3 in DNA: TGTGCCAGCAGCACGACGGGGGACCAAAAAGGGACTGAAGCTTTCTTT. The full variable domain, with the rest looked up from reference TRBV5-4 and TRBJ1-1, is ETGVTQSPTHLIKTRGQQVTLRCSSQSGHNTVSWYQQALGQGPQFIFQYYREEENGRGNFPPRFSGLQFPNYSSELNVNALELDDSALYLCASSTTGDQKGTEAFFGQGTRLTVV.

This chain links TRBV9 with TRBJ2-3, with 8 bases that match TRBD2. V dropped 3 bases and J dropped 5; count of bases not matched to a gene: 11. The CDR3 runs 16 residues. The V gene's germline CDR1 is SGDLS and CDR2 YYNGEE. The CDR3 spells CASSEGLEYFIDTQYF. DNA of the CDR3: TGTGCCAGCAGCGAGGGACTAGAATATTTTATAGATACGCAGTATTTT.

The chain combines TRBV6-2 or TRBV6-3 with TRBJ1-5, with D perhaps matching TRBD1 (6 bases). The ends were cut back, 6 bases at V and 4 bases at J, with 16 bases in the middle. Germline V gene sequence: CDR1 MNHEY, CDR2 SVGEGT. The CDR3 extends over 15 amino acids. The CDR3 DNA reads TGTGCCAGCAGGGGACCACAGGGTTGGAATCAGCCCCAGCATTTT. Translated: CASRGPQGWNQPQHF.

This clonotype was seen only once. The chain links TRBV7-3 to TRBJ2-3; 8 nucleotides agree with TRBD2. This CDR3 has 17 residues. Germline V gene sequence: CDR1 SGHTA, CDR2 FQGTGA. Losses at the gene ends were 5 bases for V and 3 bases for J; bases not matched to a gene: 13. The CDR3 spells CASSPRAPSGWTDTQYF. In DNA form, the CDR3 reads TGTGCCAGCAGCCCTAGGGCTCCTAGCGGGTGGACAGATACGCAGTATTTT.

As concerns this clonotype: One junction end does not reproduce the germline sequence, and a read error may be involved. The chain employs TRBV19 and TRBJ2-2; 7 bases map to TRBD2. CDR1 and CDR2 (germline): LNHDA, SQIVND (reference sequence). This CDR3 is built from 15 residues. In DNA form, the CDR3 reads TGTGCCAGTAGCATAGGCGGGAGCCGTACCGGGGAGCTGTTTTTT. As protein: CASSIGGSRTGELFF.

This clonotype was picked up one time. This chain links TRBV7-2 with TRBJ2-1, with a tentative D call TRBD1 (5 bases). Trimming stripped 2 bases from V and 6 bases from J, with 17 bases between. From germline, CDR1 is SGHTA and CDR2 FQGNSA. The CDR3 totals 16 residues. DNA of the CDR3: TGTGCCAGCAGCTTACAGGGATTAGTCTTCGTCAATGAGCAGTTCTTC. Protein sequence: CASSLQGLVFVNEQFF.

V usage is TRBV25-1 and J usage is TRBJ1-2, with D tentatively TRBD1 (6 bases). The CDR3 extends over 15 amino acids. CDR1 is MGHDK and CDR2 is SYGVNS in the germline V gene. V shed 1 base and J shed 5 bases, with 14 bases lying between them. This CDR3 is CASSEFFAGEYGYTF. The DNA of the CDR3 is TGTGCCAGCAGTGAATTCTTCGCAGGGGAATATGGCTACACCTTC.

This chain uses TRBV7-6 with TRBJ2-1; 7 bases map to TRBD2. V dropped 6 bases and J dropped 2; count of bases not matched to a gene: 10. This CDR3 is built from 16 residues. Germline CDR1 and CDR2: SGHVS and FNYEAQ. The CDR3 region is CASSTTGGTTYNEQFF. CDR3 DNA: TGTGCCAGCAGTACAACGGGCGGGACTACCTACAATGAGCAGTTCTTC. Based on the CDR3 plus reference TRBV7-6 and TRBJ2-1, the full variable domain is GAGVSQSPRYKVTKRGQDVALRCDPISGHVSLYWYRQALGQGPEFLTYFNYEAQQDKSGLPNDRFSAERPEGSISTLTIQRTEQRDSAMYRCASSTTGGTTYNEQFFGPGTRLTVL.

A few counts support this clonotype. The chain employs TRBV6-6 and TRBJ2-5, with D possibly being TRBD1 (6 bases). V lost 5 bases and J 5 bases, leaving 15 bases between the germline ends. The CDR3 covers 14 residues. Germline CDR1 is MNHNY and CDR2 is SVGAGI (reference sequence). Here the CDR3 reads CASSKNTGTETQYF. The CDR3 bases are TGTGCCAGCAGTAAAAACACAGGGACCGAGACCCAGTACTTC.

This clonotype was seen more than once but under ten times. V gene TRBV25-1 combines with J gene TRBJ2-7, with unresolved D. Between the trimmed V and J ends, which lost 2 bases and 7 bases, there was a span of 12 bases. The V gene's germline CDR1 is MGHDK and CDR2 SYGVNS. The CDR3 is 13 residues long. CDR3 region: CASSEVDVREQYF. CDR3 DNA sequence: TGTGCCAGCAGTGAAGTGGACGTGAGGGAGCAGTACTTC.

This clonotype was detected only a few times. V gene TRBV5-1 combines with J gene TRBJ2-1, with TRBD2 matching over 8 bases. The CDR3 has 15 amino acids. The germline V gene encodes CDR1 SGHRS and CDR2 YFSETQ. The V segment lost 4 bases and the J segment 5 bases; nucleotides outside the gene matches: 8. CDR3 DNA sequence: TGCGCCAGCAGCCTAATAGCGGGAATCAACAATGAGCAGTTCTTC. Its protein product is CASSLIAGINNEQFF.

The chain recombines TRBV5-1 with TRBJ1-1; 8 bases match TRBD1. The CDR3 length is 15 residues. CDR1 and CDR2 (germline): SGHRS, YFSETQ. Trimming took 4 bases from V and 6 from J; bases not matched to a gene: 11. The CDR3 reads CASSPSPGGDAEAFF. CDR3 coding DNA: TGCGCCAGCAGCCCCTCCCCAGGGGGCGACGCTGAAGCTTTCTTT.

This chain links TRBV12-3 or TRBV12-4 with TRBJ2-1, with 9 bases that match TRBD1. The CDR3 extends over 13 amino acids. The V and J ends lost 6 bases and 13 bases, in that order; junction bases with no gene match: 10. CDR3 residues: CASSLHDRGVQFF. CDR3 in DNA: TGTGCCAGCAGCCTACACGACAGGGGGGTACAGTTCTTC.

The chain couples TRBV7-3 to TRBJ1-4; no reliable D call. This CDR3 is 13 amino acids long. V was trimmed by 1 base and J by 7 bases, leaving 7 bases between them. Per the germline V gene, CDR1 is SGHTA and CDR2 is FQGTGA. CDR3 protein: CASSLMWGEKLFF. CDR3 sequence (DNA): TGTGCCAGCAGCTTAATGTGGGGTGAAAAACTGTTTTTT.

The V and J genes are TRBV25-1 and TRBJ1-2; D gene unclear. The CDR3 consists of 14 residues. V lost 0 bases, J lost 8 bases, and 13 bases lay in between. In germline, CDR1 is MGHDK, CDR2 SYGVNS. This chain's CDR3 is CASSEYFGETGYTF. In nucleotides, the CDR3 is TGTGCCAGCAGTGAATATTTCGGGGAGACGGGCTACACCTTC.

The count of this clonotype is one. This chain links TRBV2 with TRBJ2-5, with 8 bases lining up with TRBD2. Germline CDR1 reads SNHLY; CDR2 reads FYNNEI. The V and J ends lost 4 bases and 1 base, in that order; junction bases with no gene match: 5. The CDR3 sequence is 15 residues long. The chain's CDR3 is CASSVDSGVQETQYF. In nucleotides, the CDR3 is TGTGCCAGCAGTGTGGATAGCGGGGTCCAAGAGACCCAGTACTTC. Full variable domain (remainder filled in from reference TRBV2 and TRBJ2-5): EPEVTQTPSHQVTQMGQEVILRCVPISNHLYFYWYRQILGQKVEFLVSFYNNEISEKSEIFDDQFSVERPDGSNFTLKIRSTKLEDSAMYFCASSVDSGVQETQYFGPGTRLLVL.

The rearrangement joins TRBV29-1 to TRBJ2-1, with 13 bases matching TRBD2. This CDR3 spans 14 amino acids. J gave up 9 bases and V 7 bases, and 9 bases lay outside the gene matches. CDR1 and CDR2 (germline): SQVTM, ANQGSEA. CDR3 DNA sequence: TGCAGCGGGGGACTAGCGGGGACCGTTAGTGAGCAGTTCTTC. It encodes CSGGLAGTVSEQFF.

The CDR3 bases are TGCGCCAGCAGCCCCAACCCCGGGACGGCGACCGGGGAGCTGTTTTTT. This gives the protein CASSPNPGTATGELFF. The chain has TRBV5-1 and TRBJ2-2, with D perhaps given as TRBD1 or TRBD2 (5 bases each). Germline CDR1 SGHRS, CDR2 YFSETQ. This CDR3 contains 16 residues. The V and J ends lost 4 bases and 5 bases respectively, with 18 bases between them.

A single count supports this clonotype. The chain combines TRBV30 with TRBJ2-1, with unresolved D. The germline V and J ends were trimmed by 1 base and 0 bases, with 10 bases remaining between them. CDR3 length: 15 residues. Germline loops: CDR1 GTSNPN, CDR2 SVGIG (reference sequence). The CDR3 DNA sequence: TGTGCCTGGAGTGGGGCAGCAAGCTCCTACAATGAGCAGTTCTTC. Its translation is CAWSGAASSYNEQFF.

V usage is TRBV7-2 and J usage is TRBJ2-4, with a possible D match to TRBD2 (5 bases). The CDR3 runs 11 residues. Germline V lookup: CDR1 SGHTA, CDR2 FQGNSA. Trimming pared 1 base from V and 11 bases from J, leaving 6 bases between. The CDR3 is CASSLGTLQYF. The CDR3, as DNA: TGTGCCAGCAGCTTAGGGACTCTTCAGTACTTC.

The J gene is TRBJ2-5, the V gene TRBV9, with 10 bases that match TRBD2. Trimming cost V 7 bases and J 3 bases; bases outside gene matches: 3. CDR3 length: 13 residues. Looked up from germline, CDR1 is SGDLS and CDR2 is YYNGEE. CDR3 residues: CASGGLAKETQYF. Written as DNA, the CDR3 is TGTGCCAGCGGGGGACTAGCGAAAGAGACCCAGTACTTC.

The chain is built from TRBV2 and TRBJ1-2; D is perhaps TRBD1 (5 bases). In germline, CDR1 is SNHLY, CDR2 FYNNEI. The CDR3 is 12 residues long. V lost 6 bases and J lost 4, with 9 bases in between. The CDR3 protein is CASRGTSYGYTF. The DNA of the CDR3 is TGTGCCAGCAGGGGGACCTCCTATGGCTACACCTTC. Full variable domain (rest looked up from reference TRBV2 and TRBJ1-2): EPEVTQTPSHQVTQMGQEVILRCVPISNHLYFYWYRQILGQKVEFLVSFYNNEISEKSEIFDDQFSVERPDGSNFTLKIRSTKLEDSAMYFCASRGTSYGYTFGSGTRLTVV.

The rearrangement joins TRBV5-1 to TRBJ1-2; D not certain. V was pared by 0 bases and J by 2 bases, with 11 bases between. CDR3 size: 15 residues. The germline CDR1 and CDR2 sequences are SGHRS and YFSETQ. CDR3 amino acids: CASSLALAGNYGYTF. The CDR3 nucleotides read TGCGCCAGCAGCTTGGCCCTGGCAGGAAACTATGGCTACACCTTC.

This chain uses TRBV20-1 with TRBJ2-2; D might be TRBD1 or TRBD2, each matching 6 bases. Germline-derived CDR1 and CDR2 are DFQATT and SNEGSKA (reference sequence). The V gene lost 3 bases and the J gene lost 3 bases, with 11 bases spanning the gap. The CDR3 has 14 residues. The DNA for the CDR3 is TGCAGTGCTAGTGCGGGACAAGACACCGGGGAGCTGTTTTTT. This codes for CSASAGQDTGELFF.

This clonotype was observed a handful of times. The gene calls are TRBV11-2 and TRBJ2-7; possibly TRBD2 for D (6 bases). Germline assignment: CDR1 SGHAT and CDR2 FQNNGV. Trimming cost V 5 bases and J 4 bases, with 18 bases left between them. This CDR3 region has 15 residues. CDR3 sequence reads: CASSQGPAGGYEQYF. The CDR3 nucleotides are TGTGCCAGCAGCCAAGGACCGGCTGGGGGGTACGAGCAGTACTTC.

The chain links TRBV12-3 or TRBV12-4 to TRBJ2-7; D gene ambiguous. Trimming took 5 bases from V and 0 from J, leaving 11 bases between them. The CDR3 has 14 residues. The DNA of the CDR3 is TGTGCCAGCAGTGGCCGGGTAGTCTCCTACGAGCAGTACTTC. Its translation is CASSGRVVSYEQYF.

Worth noting for this clonotype: The junction differs from germline at one of its ends, possibly a read error. V gene TRBV13 combines with J gene TRBJ2-7; D might be TRBD2 (6 bases). Looked up from germline, CDR1 is PRHDT and CDR2 is FYEKMQ (reference sequence). The CDR3 extends over 14 amino acids. DNA for the CDR3: TGTGCCAGCAGTGCCGGGGGATCTAACTACGGGCAGTACTTC. Translating it yields CASSAGGSNYGQYF.